The 20 T cell receptor beta chains given below trace back to one sample, sequenced in a study of OX40 agonist ivuxolimab in advanced cancers. Clones were sequenced by immunoSEQ multiplex PCR, and TCRdb holds only the in-frame ones, with some missing. The table has some 54,000 clones, about nine tenths seen once. Sequencing used CD4+ or CD8+ T cells sorted from blood, obtained in a trial of the OX40 agonist ivuxolimab. The source of these receptors is an adult with an advanced solid tumor such as melanoma, head and neck, liver or kidney cancer.

With respect to this clone: One junction end does not reproduce the germline sequence, and a read error may be involved. The chain recombines TRBV7-9 with TRBJ1-2; perhaps TRBD1 as D (5 bases). In germline, CDR1 is SEHNR, CDR2 FQNEAQ (reference sequence). The CDR3 has 12 residues. The CDR3 loop is CASSFFTNGADF. The CDR3 DNA follows: TGTGCCAGCAGCTTTTTTACTAACGGGGCAGACTTC. The variable domain in full, with the rest retrieved from reference TRBV7-9 and TRBJ1-2, is DTGVSQNPRHKITKRGQNVTFRCDPISEHNRLYWYRQTLGQGPEFLTYFQNEAQLEKSRLLSDRFSAERPKGSFSTLEIQRTEQGDSAMYLCASSFFTNGADFGSGTRLTVV.

In its sample, this clone was seen once. The chain carries TRBV11-1 and TRBJ2-5, with 10 bases that match TRBD1. This CDR3 has 18 amino acids. Per the germline V gene, CDR1 is SGHAT and CDR2 is FQDESV (reference sequence). The ends lost 5 bases at V and 4 bases at J; junction bases unmatched: 16. CDR3 in amino acids: CASSPRTGGVRTGETQYF. The CDR3 bases are TGTGCCAGCAGCCCAAGGACAGGGGGAGTAAGGACGGGAGAGACCCAGTACTTC.

V gene TRBV6-5 combines with J gene TRBJ2-7; no definite D call. The CDR3 extends over 13 amino acids. Germline V gene data show CDR1 as MNHEY and CDR2 as SVGAGI. V gave up 2 bases and J gave up 3 bases, with 8 bases separating them. The CDR3 DNA reads as TGTGCCAGCAGTTACGGGTCCAACTACGAGCAGTACTTC. Residues: CASSYGSNYEQYF.

V usage is TRBV9 and J usage is TRBJ1-2; D gene unclear. The CDR3 length is 16 residues. CDR1 SGDLS and CDR2 YYNGEE come from the germline V gene. V dropped 4 bases and J dropped 3 bases, with 19 bases sitting between them. CDR3 sequence (DNA): TGTGCCAGCAGCCCCACGGATCTTGGAGGGTACTATGGCTACACCTTC. It is translated as CASSPTDLGGYYGYTF.

This chain links TRBV27 with TRBJ2-5; D gene ambiguous. Trimming cost V 4 bases and J 2 bases, with 8 bases left between them. This CDR3 has 13 amino acids. The V gene's germline CDR1 is MNHEY and CDR2 SMNVEV (reference sequence). The CDR3 reads CASSYGGQETQYF. In DNA, the CDR3 is TGTGCCAGCAGTTATGGTGGGCAAGAGACCCAGTACTTC.

This clone was observed a handful of times. The chain is built from TRBV11-2 and TRBJ2-7, with D perhaps TRBD1 (5 bases). Trimming shortened V by 0 bases and J by 5 bases, and 14 bases separated the two germline ends. The CDR3 spans 15 residues. Germline V gene sequence: CDR1 SGHAT, CDR2 FQNNGV. CDR3 in amino acids: CASSLETGLVHEQYF. The CDR3 bases are TGTGCCAGCAGCTTAGAAACAGGTCTAGTCCACGAGCAGTACTTC. Variable domain in full (rest from reference TRBV11-2 and TRBJ2-7): EAGVAQSPRYKIIEKRQSVAFWCNPISGHATLYWYQQILGQGPKLLIQFQNNGVVDDSQLPKDRFSAERLKGVDSTLKIQPAKLEDSAVYLCASSLETGLVHEQYFGPGTRLTVT.

The chain combines TRBV19 with TRBJ2-2; 9 bases align to TRBD2. The junction had 2 bases not matched to a gene; V was cut back by 1 base and J by 5 bases. The germline V gene has CDR1 LNHDA and CDR2 SQIVND (reference sequence). The CDR3 runs 15 residues. The CDR3 nucleotides read TGTGCCAGTAGTATAGCTCTAGCGGGGACCGGGGAGCTGTTTTTT. This encodes CASSIALAGTGELFF.

The V call is TRBV14, the J call TRBJ2-3; D possibly uses TRBD1 or TRBD2 (6 bases each). Germline V gives CDR1 SGHDN, CDR2 FVKESK. The CDR3 runs to 16 residues. Trimming pared 3 bases from V and 4 bases from J, leaving 17 bases between. The CDR3 DNA reads as TGTGCCAGCAGCCAGATGTTAGGGGGGCCTTCAGATACGCAGTATTTT. It encodes CASSQMLGGPSDTQYF.

This clone was seen a handful of times. The rearrangement uses TRBV19 and TRBJ1-6; a possible D gene is TRBD1 (6 bases). The germline gives CDR1 LNHDA, CDR2 SQIVND (reference sequence). The CDR3 consists of 14 residues. V was trimmed by 6 bases and J by 9 bases, leaving 15 bases between them. The CDR3 region has the DNA TGTGCCAGTAGAAACGACAGGAGCGGTTCACCCCTCCACTTT. Translating gives CASRNDRSGSPLHF.

The CDR3 protein is CASIWGTEAFF. CDR3 nucleotides: TGTGCCAGCATTTGGGGCACTGAAGCTTTCTTT. The chain carries TRBV6-5 and TRBJ1-1; D is unclear. The CDR3 covers 11 residues. Trimming took off 7 bases at V and 4 bases at J, with 7 bases between the two ends. The germline V gene has CDR1 MNHEY and CDR2 SVGAGI.

The chain couples TRBV30 to TRBJ2-5, with D hard to call. The CDR3 has 14 amino acids. Germline V gene data show CDR1 as GTSNPN and CDR2 as SVGIG (reference sequence). Trimming took off 0 bases at V and 5 bases at J, with 13 bases between the two ends. In DNA form, the CDR3 reads TGTGCCTGGAGTGTAAGGGATGGGCTGGAGACCCAGTACTTC. Protein product: CAWSVRDGLETQYF.

This chain connects TRBV5-4 to TRBJ2-5; a possible D gene is TRBD1 (5 bases). The CDR3 has 13 residues. V dropped 5 bases and J dropped 2 bases, with 10 bases sitting between them. The germline V gene has CDR1 SGHNT and CDR2 YYREEE (reference sequence). CDR3 region: CASSPQGQETQYF. The DNA of the CDR3 is TGTGCCAGCAGTCCTCAGGGTCAAGAGACCCAGTACTTC.

This chain joins TRBV6-5 and TRBJ1-1; the D is unclear. Deletions cut 0 bases from V and 4 bases from J, with 9 bases between. The germline gives CDR1 MNHEY, CDR2 SVGAGI. This CDR3 has 14 amino acids. In DNA, the CDR3 is TGTGCCAGCAGTTACTCGAAGCAGACCACTGAAGCTTTCTTT. Protein: CASSYSKQTTEAFF.

V is TRBV2 and J is TRBJ1-2; D perhaps matches TRBD1 (6 bases). Germline CDR1 and CDR2: SNHLY and FYNNEI. V lost 6 bases, J lost 3 bases, and 14 bases lay in between. The CDR3 covers 14 residues. DNA for the CDR3: TGTGCCAGCAGATCGACAGGAGAGCACTATGGCTACACCTTC. This codes for CASRSTGEHYGYTF.

The chain recombines TRBV6-4 with TRBJ2-1, with D possibly TRBD1 on 5 matching bases. The CDR3 length is 15 residues. Trimming took 3 bases from V and 1 from J, leaving 10 bases between them. Looked up from germline, CDR1 is MRHNA and CDR2 is SNTAGT. CDR3 loop: CASSEQGKSYNEQFF. CDR3 DNA: TGTGCCAGCAGTGAGCAGGGAAAGTCCTACAATGAGCAGTTCTTC.

The chain joins TRBV5-1 to TRBJ1-1; the D gene is possibly TRBD1 (6 bases). This CDR3 spans 17 amino acids. Trimming took 4 bases from V and 0 from J, leaving 19 bases between them. Germline V gives CDR1 SGHRS, CDR2 YFSETQ. The CDR3 loop is CASSVTGGITMNTEAFF. The CDR3, as DNA: TGCGCCAGCAGCGTGACAGGCGGAATTACTATGAACACTGAAGCTTTCTTT.

This chain joins TRBV9 and TRBJ2-2; D is perhaps TRBD2 (8 bases). Looked up from germline, CDR1 is SGDLS and CDR2 is YYNGEE. This CDR3 region has 19 residues. V was pared by 1 base and J by 7 bases, with 26 bases between. CDR3 bases: TGTGCCAGCAGCGTAAATAGCGGGGAGGGGGCAAAGCGCGTCGGGGAGCTGTTTTTT. Protein sequence: CASSVNSGEGAKRVGELFF.

The V gene is TRBV10-2, the J gene TRBJ1-1, with D unresolved. The CDR3 length is 14 residues. Germline V gives CDR1 WSHSY, CDR2 SAAADI. Trimming pared 6 bases from V and 0 bases from J, leaving 11 bases between. The CDR3 here is CASRGALMNTEAFF. The CDR3 DNA follows: TGCGCCAGCAGGGGTGCACTCATGAACACTGAAGCTTTCTTT.

Points on this clone: Given the absence of the conserved phenylalanine or tryptophan at the CDR3 end, a read error is likely. The V gene is TRBV28, the J gene TRBJ1-2; D remains unclear. Germline V gene data show CDR1 as MDHEN and CDR2 as SYDVKM. The CDR3 is 12 residues long. The V end was cut by 2 bases, the J end by 7 bases, with 8 bases between. The CDR3 sequence is CASSLVSSGYTL. CDR3 in DNA: TGTGCCAGCAGTTTAGTTAGTAGTGGCTACACCCTC.

The DNA of the CDR3 is TGCGCCAGCAGTCCGGGGGGCCAAAGCACAGATACGCAGTATTTT. It is translated as CASSPGGQSTDTQYF. The chain combines TRBV5-1 with TRBJ2-3; a weak D match, TRBD2 (7 bases). The CDR3 sequence is 15 residues long. In germline, CDR1 is SGHRS, CDR2 YFSETQ. V was cut by 5 bases and J by 0 bases, with 13 bases left in between.